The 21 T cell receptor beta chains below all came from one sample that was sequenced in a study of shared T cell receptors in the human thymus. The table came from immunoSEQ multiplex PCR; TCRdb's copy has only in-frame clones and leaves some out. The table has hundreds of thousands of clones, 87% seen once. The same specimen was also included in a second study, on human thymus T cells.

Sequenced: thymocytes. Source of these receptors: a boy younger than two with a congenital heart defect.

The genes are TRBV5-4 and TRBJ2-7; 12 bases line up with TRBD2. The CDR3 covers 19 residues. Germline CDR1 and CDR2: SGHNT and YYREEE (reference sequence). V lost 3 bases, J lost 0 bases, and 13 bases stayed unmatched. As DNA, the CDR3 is TGTGCCAGCAGCTCGGGGGGACTAGCGGGTGCTCATAACTCCTACGAGCAGTACTTC. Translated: CASSSGGLAGAHNSYEQYF.

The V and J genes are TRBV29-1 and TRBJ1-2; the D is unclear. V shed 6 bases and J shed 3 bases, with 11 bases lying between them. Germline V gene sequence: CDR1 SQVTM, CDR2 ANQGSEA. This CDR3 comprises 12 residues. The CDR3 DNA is TGCAGCGTGGAAAGGGAGGACTATGGCTACACCTTC. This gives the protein CSVEREDYGYTF. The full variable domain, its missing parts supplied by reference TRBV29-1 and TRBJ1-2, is SAVISQKPSRDICQRGTSLTIQCQVDSQVTMMFWYRQQPGQSLTLIATANQGSEATYESGFVIDKFPISRPNLTFSTLTVSNMSPEDSSIYLCSVEREDYGYTFGSGTRLTVV.

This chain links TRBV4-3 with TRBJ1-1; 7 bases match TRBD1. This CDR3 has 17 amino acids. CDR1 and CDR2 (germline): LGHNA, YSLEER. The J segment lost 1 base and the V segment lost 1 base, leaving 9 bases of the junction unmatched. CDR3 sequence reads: CASSQGVRRDRNTEAFF. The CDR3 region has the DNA TGCGCCAGCAGCCAAGGCGTTCGACGGGACAGGAACACTGAAGCTTTCTTT.

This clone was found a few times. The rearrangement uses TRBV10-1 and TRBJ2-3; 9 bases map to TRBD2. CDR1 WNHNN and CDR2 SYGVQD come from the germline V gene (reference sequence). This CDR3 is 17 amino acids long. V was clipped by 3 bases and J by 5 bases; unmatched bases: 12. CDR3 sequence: CASSESSSGRSRDTQYF. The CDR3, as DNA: TGCGCCAGCAGTGAAAGTTCGAGCGGGAGGTCGAGAGATACGCAGTATTTT.

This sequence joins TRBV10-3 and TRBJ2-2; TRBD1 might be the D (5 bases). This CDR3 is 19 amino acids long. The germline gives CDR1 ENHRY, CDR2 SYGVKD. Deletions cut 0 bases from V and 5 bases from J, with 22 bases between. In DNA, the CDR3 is TGTGCCATCAGTGAGTCGATGTACTTTGGGCAGGGCGATACCGGGGAGCTGTTTTTT. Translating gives CAISESMYFGQGDTGELFF.

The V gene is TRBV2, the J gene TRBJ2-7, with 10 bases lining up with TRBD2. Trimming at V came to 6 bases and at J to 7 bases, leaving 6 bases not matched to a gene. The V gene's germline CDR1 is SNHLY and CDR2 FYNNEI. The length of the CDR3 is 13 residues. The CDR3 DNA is TGTGCCAGCAGGGCGGGACTAGCGTTGGAGCAGTACTTC. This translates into CASRAGLALEQYF.

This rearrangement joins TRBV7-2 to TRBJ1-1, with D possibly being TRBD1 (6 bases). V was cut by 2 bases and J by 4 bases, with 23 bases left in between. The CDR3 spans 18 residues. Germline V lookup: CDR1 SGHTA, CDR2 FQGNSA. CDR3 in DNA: TGTGCCAGCAGCTTAAGGTCTCGGACAGCAAGGTTGGGCACTGAAGCTTTCTTT. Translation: CASSLRSRTARLGTEAFF.

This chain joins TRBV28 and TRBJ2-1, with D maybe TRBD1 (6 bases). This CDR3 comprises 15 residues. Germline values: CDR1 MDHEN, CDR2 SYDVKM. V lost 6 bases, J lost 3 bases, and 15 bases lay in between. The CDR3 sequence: CASSLRDNNYNEQFF. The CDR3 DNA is TGTGCCAGCAGCCTCCGGGACAACAACTACAATGAGCAGTTCTTC.

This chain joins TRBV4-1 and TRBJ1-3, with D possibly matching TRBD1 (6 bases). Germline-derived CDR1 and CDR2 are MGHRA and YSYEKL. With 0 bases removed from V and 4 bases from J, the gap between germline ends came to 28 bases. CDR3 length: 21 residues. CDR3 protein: CASSQEGWALRGTPMGNTIYF. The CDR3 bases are TGCGCCAGCAGCCAAGAGGGCTGGGCTTTAAGAGGGACACCCATGGGAAACACCATATATTTT.

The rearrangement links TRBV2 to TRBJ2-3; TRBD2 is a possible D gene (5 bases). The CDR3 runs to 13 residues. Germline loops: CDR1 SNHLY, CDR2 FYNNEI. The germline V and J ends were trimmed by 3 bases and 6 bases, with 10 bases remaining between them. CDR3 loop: CASSDSREDTQYF. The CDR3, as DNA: TGTGCCAGCAGTGATTCTAGGGAGGATACGCAGTATTTT.

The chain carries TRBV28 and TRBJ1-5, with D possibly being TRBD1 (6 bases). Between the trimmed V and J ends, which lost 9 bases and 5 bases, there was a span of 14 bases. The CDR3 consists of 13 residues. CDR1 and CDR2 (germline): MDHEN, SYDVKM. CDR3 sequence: CASMGAIYQPQHF. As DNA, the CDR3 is TGTGCCAGTATGGGGGCAATCTATCAGCCCCAGCATTTT.

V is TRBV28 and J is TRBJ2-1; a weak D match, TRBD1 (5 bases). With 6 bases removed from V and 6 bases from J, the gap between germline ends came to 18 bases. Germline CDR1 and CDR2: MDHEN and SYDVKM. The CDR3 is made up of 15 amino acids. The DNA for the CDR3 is TGTGCCAGCAGCCCCAGTGTGGGAAGGGGCAATGAGCAGTTCTTC. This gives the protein CASSPSVGRGNEQFF. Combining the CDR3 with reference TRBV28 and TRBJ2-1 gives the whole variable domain DVKVTQSSRYLVKRTGEKVFLECVQDMDHENMFWYRQDPGLGLRLIYFSYDVKMKEKGDIPEGYSVSREKKERFSLILESASTNQTSMYLCASSPSVGRGNEQFFGPGTRLTVL.

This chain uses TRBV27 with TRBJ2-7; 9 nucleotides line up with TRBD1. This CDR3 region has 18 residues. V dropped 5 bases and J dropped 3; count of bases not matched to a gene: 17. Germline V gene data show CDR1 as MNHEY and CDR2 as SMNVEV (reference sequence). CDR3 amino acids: CASSLHPPGQGTIYEQYF. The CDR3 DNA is TGTGCCAGCAGTCTCCATCCCCCTGGACAGGGGACGATCTACGAGCAGTACTTC.

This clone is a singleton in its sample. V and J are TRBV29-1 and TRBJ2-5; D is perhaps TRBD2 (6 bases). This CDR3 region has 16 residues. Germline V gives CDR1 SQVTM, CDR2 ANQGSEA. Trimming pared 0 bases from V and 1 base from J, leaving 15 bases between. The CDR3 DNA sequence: TGCAGCGTTGAAGATAAGGCGGGAAGGGGCCAAGAGACCCAGTACTTC. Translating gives CSVEDKAGRGQETQYF.

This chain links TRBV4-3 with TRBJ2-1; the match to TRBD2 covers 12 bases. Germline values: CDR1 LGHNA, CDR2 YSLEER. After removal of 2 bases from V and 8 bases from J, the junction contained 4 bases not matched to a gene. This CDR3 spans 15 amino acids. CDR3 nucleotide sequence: TGCGCCAGCAGCCAACTAGCGGGAGGGGGGGATGAGCAGTTCTTC. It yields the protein CASSQLAGGGDEQFF.

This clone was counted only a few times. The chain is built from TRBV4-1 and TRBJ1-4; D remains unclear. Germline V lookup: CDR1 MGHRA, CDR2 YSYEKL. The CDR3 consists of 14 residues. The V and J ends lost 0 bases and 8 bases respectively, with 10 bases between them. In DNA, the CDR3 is TGCGCCAGCAGCCAAGATCCCTTACAGGAAAAACTGTTTTTT. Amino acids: CASSQDPLQEKLFF.

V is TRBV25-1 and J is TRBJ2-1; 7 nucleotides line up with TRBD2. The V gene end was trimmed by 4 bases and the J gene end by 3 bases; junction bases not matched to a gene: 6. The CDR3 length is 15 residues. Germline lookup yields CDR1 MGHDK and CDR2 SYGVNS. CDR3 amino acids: CASSGGRRDYNEQFF. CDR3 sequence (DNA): TGTGCCAGCAGTGGCGGGAGACGGGACTACAATGAGCAGTTCTTC.

CDR3 DNA sequence: TGTGCCAGCAGCCCACAGGGGGCCGATGGCTACACCTTC. Its translation is CASSPQGADGYTF. This chain joins TRBV7-9 and TRBJ1-2; TRBD1 agrees at 9 bases. V dropped 5 bases and J dropped 6; count of bases not matched to a gene: 4. The CDR3 runs 13 residues. Looked up from germline, CDR1 is SEHNR and CDR2 is FQNEAQ (reference sequence).

CDR3 nucleotide sequence: TGCAGCGTTGAAAAGCTCAGGACAGGAGCTTTCTTT. Encoded protein: CSVEKLRTGAFF. The chain employs TRBV29-1 and TRBJ1-1; 7 positions agree with TRBD1. The CDR3 consists of 12 residues. J was trimmed by 10 bases and V by 2 bases; bases with no gene match: 7. CDR1 is SQVTM and CDR2 is ANQGSEA in the germline V gene.

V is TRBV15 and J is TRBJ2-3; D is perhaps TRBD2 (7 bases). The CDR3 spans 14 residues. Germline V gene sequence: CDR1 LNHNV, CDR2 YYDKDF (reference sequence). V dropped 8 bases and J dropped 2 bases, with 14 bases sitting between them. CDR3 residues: CATQGGGDTDTQYF. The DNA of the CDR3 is TGTGCCACCCAAGGGGGAGGGGACACAGATACGCAGTATTTT.

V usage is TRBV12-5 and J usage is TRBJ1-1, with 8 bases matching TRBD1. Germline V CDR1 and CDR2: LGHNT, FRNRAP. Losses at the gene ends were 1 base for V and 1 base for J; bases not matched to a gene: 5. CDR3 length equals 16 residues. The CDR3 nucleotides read TGTGCTAGTGGTTTGGCCAGGACAGGGCCGAACACTGAAGCTTTCTTT. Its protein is CASGLARTGPNTEAFF.